This entry is about one T cell receptor (beta chain). This CDR3 region has 13 residues. Germline loops: CDR1 MNHEY, CDR2 SMNVEV (reference sequence). V was clipped by 7 bases and J by 5 bases, with 14 bases between them. The sample is drawn from a study of Tregs in tolerant kidney transplant recipients. TCRdb's copy holds only in-frame clones and misses some; the assay was immunoSEQ multiplex PCR. The repertoire holds about 240,000 clones, with about 80% as singletons. The sequence came from a human donor in good health. This sequence joins TRBV27 and TRBJ1-2; D gene unclear. Sequenced sample: CD4+ T cells from blood. The CDR3 region is CASTERVGYGYTF. In DNA form, the CDR3 reads TGTGCCAGCACTGAAAGGGTGGGATATGGCTACACCTTC.